The 7 T cell receptor beta chains below come from one sample, sequenced in a study of T cell changes during pregnancy in multiple sclerosis. Here immunoSEQ multiplex PCR was the method, and the copy in TCRdb shows in-frame clones only, minus some. The sample shows roughly 100,000 clones, 85% to 95% of them seen only once. Sequencing was performed on peripheral blood, taken after pregnancy. These receptors were collected from a female donor with multiple sclerosis, enrolled in a pregnancy study.

The chain couples TRBV6-1 to TRBJ2-3; the match to TRBD1 covers 7 bases. The CDR3 is 14 amino acids. Germline V lookup: CDR1 MNHNS, CDR2 SASEGT. V gave up 7 bases and J gave up 7 bases; unmatched junction bases: 11. CDR3 protein: CASKGTVKGNTQYF. The DNA of the CDR3 is TGTGCCAGCAAGGGGACAGTCAAAGGAAATACGCAGTATTTT.

This chain links TRBV28 with TRBJ1-1; TRBD1 is a possible D gene (6 bases). Trimming cost V 6 bases and J 7 bases, with 15 bases left between them. CDR3 length: 13 amino acids. Germline V lookup: CDR1 MDHEN, CDR2 SYDVKM. The CDR3 DNA reads as TGTGCCAGCAGCCGGACAGAGAAGTTTGAAGCTTTCTTT. Protein sequence: CASSRTEKFEAFF.

V and J are TRBV7-2 and TRBJ2-1; D may be TRBD2 (5 bases). Germline lookup yields CDR1 SGHTA and CDR2 FQGNSA. V gave up 0 bases and J gave up 4 bases, with 10 bases separating them. CDR3 size: 15 residues. CDR3 sequence (DNA): TGTGCCAGCAGCTTAGCTGCTAGCCTATACAATGAGCAGTTCTTC. Translation gives CASSLAASLYNEQFF.

V gene TRBV2 combines with J gene TRBJ2-7, with 9 bases that match TRBD1. Germline V gives CDR1 SNHLY, CDR2 FYNNEI. The CDR3 runs to 15 residues. V lost 3 bases to trimming and J lost 4 bases; unmatched junction nucleotides: 7. CDR3 amino acids: CASSEGQGIWYEQYF. Here the CDR3 DNA reads TGTGCCAGCAGTGAGGGACAGGGTATATGGTACGAGCAGTACTTC. The complete variable domain, with remaining parts taken from reference TRBV2 and TRBJ2-7, reads EPEVTQTPSHQVTQMGQEVILRCVPISNHLYFYWYRQILGQKVEFLVSFYNNEISEKSEIFDDQFSVERPDGSNFTLKIRSTKLEDSAMYFCASSEGQGIWYEQYFGPGTRLTVT.

This chain connects TRBV4-2 to TRBJ2-7; TRBD2 matches 7 bases. CDR3 length equals 16 residues. Trimming took 0 bases from V and 1 from J; bases not matched to a gene: 6. CDR1 and CDR2 from the germline V gene are LGHNA and YNFKEQ. The CDR3 sequence: CASSQDPLADSYEQYF. The DNA of the CDR3 is TGTGCCAGCAGCCAAGATCCCCTAGCGGATTCCTACGAGCAGTACTTC.

A single count supports this clone. V usage is TRBV29-1 and J usage is TRBJ1-5, with 9 bases fitting TRBD1. With 0 bases clipped from V and 4 bases from J, the junction kept 16 bases outside the gene matches. The CDR3 totals 19 residues. Per the germline V gene, CDR1 is SQVTM and CDR2 is ANQGSEA. CDR3 sequence reads: CSVEDWWGDPDRGNQPQHF. CDR3 in DNA: TGCAGCGTTGAAGATTGGTGGGGGGACCCGGACAGGGGAAATCAGCCCCAGCATTTT.

This rearrangement joins TRBV6-5 to TRBJ2-7; D gene uncertain. The CDR3 consists of 14 residues. Germline values: CDR1 MNHEY, CDR2 SVGAGI. The V and J ends lost 6 bases and 0 bases respectively, with 12 bases between them. CDR3 residues: CASSKPGSSYEQYF. The CDR3 bases are TGTGCCAGCAGCAAACCAGGAAGCTCCTACGAGCAGTACTTC.